Given below is one T cell receptor beta chain in context. This clone's antigen is unknown. Base qualities are not at hand, and no much larger clone is one base apart. The data derive from a study of CD8+ T cells in alopecia areata (dated by TCRdb to the late 2010s). Regarding the study in general: Treated patients were enrolled in an open-label pilot trial of oral tofacitinib, 5 to 10 mg twice daily, for moderate-to-severe alopecia areata. The study used high-throughput TCRbeta sequencing to examine T cell clonal expansion in alopecia areata, in both the C3H/HeJ mouse model and human patients. Scalp tissue and sorted CD4+ and CD8+ peripheral blood T cells from patchy and totalis/universalis alopecia areata patients and from healthy controls were covered by human TCRbeta sequencing. Amplification of TCRbeta CDR3 regions was done by immunoSEQ multiplex PCR using 35 Vbeta forward primers and 13 Jbeta reverse primers. Tofacitinib-treated patients had biopsies at baseline and at 4 and 24 weeks of treatment, with a later scalp biopsy in several patients. Scalp clonality was compared across normal scalp (n=4), patchy alopecia areata scalp (n=8), and alopecia totalis/universalis scalp (n=8). Patients received tofacitinib for 6 to 18 months and were then followed off drug for 6 months to check for delayed response and recurrence. RNA came from the PAXgene miRNA kit for fixed scalp, the miRNeasy kit for PBMCs, and the RNeasy kit for mouse skin.

Paper-wide results and their limitations: Unlike mouse skin, where gammadelta T cells dominate, normal human skin contains resident alphabeta T cells that get sequenced too, which complicates analysis of the scalp TCR repertoire. Compared with mice, TCR sequences shared between patients were less clear, possibly partly because of HLA diversity across the patient population. Higher clonality and more expanded CD8+ clones were observed in lesional scalp than in normal scalp, particularly in alopecia totalis/universalis, a finding suggestive of antigenic drive.

Lesional scalp punch biopsies and peripheral blood were collected from alopecia areata patients. Human scalp biopsies were fixed immediately in PAXgene tissue containers. Library preparation used the immunoSEQ multiplex PCR assay. For TCR sequencing, RNA was extracted from every sample and reverse transcribed into cDNA to serve as template. SuperScript III was used to make first-strand cDNA, primed with a 2:1 mix of oligo-dT and random hexamers. A synthetic immune receptor repertoire was used to assess amplification bias, and residual bias was removed computationally. Per the authors' processing: Raw reads were preprocessed to remove errors, and CDR3 was defined by IMGT conventions from the conserved cysteine to phenylalanine. To get clonality, Shannon entropy was normalized by log2 of the number of productive unique TCRs and the result was subtracted from 1. CD4 or CD8 identity of scalp clones was inferred by cross-referencing scalp TCRbeta sequences with sorted blood CD4 and CD8 repertoires. In TCRdb, the immuneACCESS table is reduced to in-frame sequences with V and J assigned. These tables do not hold every clone; where another copy was compared, an unresolved V gene accounts for under half, and the others remain unexplained. V and J calls plus clone size are reproduced from that table; the DNA served to infer D and trimming. This sample lists about 12,000 clones; around 62% were detected once. The top ten clonotypes cover 11% to 15% of the sample.

The clonotype was recovered from a human donor with alopecia areata. Sequenced input: skin.

The CDR3 region: CASSLGPPQTGGAYEQYF. The base sequence is TGTGCCAGCAGCTTGGGACCCCCACAGACAGGGGGTGCCTACGAGCAGTACTTC. The V and J genes are TRBV5-4 and TRBJ2-7, with 9 central nucleotides matching TRBD1. The CDR3 sequence holds 18 residues, the cysteine and phenylalanine included. Only the CDR3 DNA is retained, 54 bases long and in frame from the first base. V lost 0 bases and J lost 2 bases, and the count of bases not matched to a germline gene is 12. The germline V gene (reference sequence) gives CDR1 as SGHNT and CDR2 as YYREEE.